This T cell receptor (beta chain) was found in a study of cytomegalovirus exposure and HLA in healthy donors. Findings and caveats of the study: Per a later analysis, 18,000 or so TCR beta sequences showed association with HLA alleles at 0.05 false discovery rate. In a later analysis, V- and J-gene trimming of beta chains associated with a DCLRE1C missense variant, replicated independently. The classifier, whose performance was assessed in both the original and validation cohorts, reportedly diagnosed cytomegalovirus status with high specificity and sensitivity. Per a prior analysis, the majority of TCR beta V segments were productive roughly 90% or roughly 30% of the time.

A note on this clone: No antigen is known for it.

PCR used 60 Vbeta primers and 13 Jbeta primers. TCRdb's table, derived via immunoSEQ multiplex PCR, lists solely in-frame clones and lacks some. This table has fewer than 250,000 clones, roughly 80% appearing once. In germline, CDR1 is MRHNA, CDR2 SNTAGT. The CDR3 has 15 amino acids. Deletions cut 3 bases from V and 2 bases from J, with 11 bases between. The chain joins TRBV6-4 to TRBJ2-1; a possible D gene is TRBD2 (6 bases). This TCR was recovered from a woman aged 25 to 39 in good health and CMV-seropositive. The sequenced material came from PBMCs. In DNA, the CDR3 is TGTGCCAGCAGTGAAAATAGCGGAGCCTACAATGAGCAGTTCTTC. The encoded protein is CASSENSGAYNEQFF.